The present entry profiles one T cell receptor beta chain with its context. This sample is part of a study of blood T cells in healthy people across ages. The germline gives CDR1 SGHKS, CDR2 YYEKEE (reference sequence). The CDR3 sequence is 15 residues long. V lost 4 bases to trimming and J lost 4 bases, with 15 bases between them. A J-beta primer mix and a sample-barcoded 5' primer were used in a second PCR of roughly 7 to 12 cycles. TCRdb processed the 5' RACE reads anew with MiXCR; each CDR3 protein has one entry. The table has more than 650,000 distinct CDR3 sequences, 20% to 30% seen once. These data also featured in a second study, about T cells of mothers and their children. That source notes: Thymic selection molds TCR recombination products alike in related and unrelated pairs.

The rearrangement joins TRBV5-5 to TRBJ2-1; no clear D. The receptor was derived from a boy aged 10-17 years in good health. Sequenced material: blood. In DNA form, the CDR3 reads TGTGCCAGCAGCCCCTTTGCGGAGATATACAATGAGCAGTTCTTC. Its protein is CASSPFAEIYNEQFF.